These 22 T cell receptor beta chains were all obtained from the same sample, sequenced in a study of T cell responses to AZD1222 COVID-19 vaccine. The assay was immunoSEQ multiplex PCR, and TCRdb's table has in-frame clones only and misses some. The sample lists about 160,000 clones, about 90% occurring once. The sample was peripheral blood, taken on day 0 of MenACWY control vaccination. These receptors came from an adult in good health.

In its sample, this clone was seen once. The genes are TRBV5-3 and TRBJ1-2; TRBD1 is a possible D gene (5 bases). TRBV5-3 is an ORF for which the function is uncertain. V lost 7 bases and J 5 bases, leaving 21 bases between the germline ends. There are 15 residues in the CDR3. The CDR3 nucleotides read TGTGCCAGACCCCACATTTTACGGGGGGAGTATGGCTACACCTTC. Amino acids: CARPHILRGEYGYTF.

This clone is a singleton in its sample. This sequence joins TRBV19 and TRBJ1-1; D not resolved. Germline V lookup: CDR1 LNHDA, CDR2 SQIVND (reference sequence). CDR3 length equals 13 residues. V shed 11 bases and J shed 4 bases, with 17 bases lying between them. CDR3 nucleotide sequence: TGTGCCCCCCGCTCCCCCAGTAGCACTGAAGCTTTCTTT. Translating it yields CAPRSPSSTEAFF.

This chain joins TRBV11-3 and TRBJ2-7; possibly TRBD1 for D (6 bases). The CDR3 loop spans 13 amino acids. Per the germline V gene, CDR1 is SGHNT and CDR2 is YENEEA. Trimming shortened V by 3 bases and J by 5 bases, and 11 bases separated the two germline ends. The CDR3 coding sequence is TGTGCCAGCAGCTTGGGACAAATCGACGAGCAGTACTTC. This sequence encodes CASSLGQIDEQYF.

The chain couples TRBV11-2 to TRBJ1-1; no clear D. The ends were cut back, 6 bases at V and 1 base at J, with 6 bases in the middle. Per the germline V gene, CDR1 is SGHAT and CDR2 is FQNNGV. The CDR3 is 12 residues long. The CDR3 sequence: CASRLPNTEAFF. The CDR3 DNA sequence: TGTGCCAGCAGACTGCCGAACACTGAAGCTTTCTTT.

To note about this clone: One end of the junction is discordant with germline, which a read error may explain. CDR3 in DNA: TGTGCCGGCAGGCCACAGGGTTCTAATGAAAAACTGTTTTTT. Translating it yields CAGRPQGSNEKLFF. The J gene is TRBJ1-4, the V gene TRBV28; the D gene is possibly TRBD1 (6 bases). The CDR3 consists of 14 residues. Germline-derived CDR1 and CDR2 are MDHEN and SYDVKM.

The chain carries TRBV6-1 and TRBJ1-3, with a possible D match to TRBD1 (5 bases). The CDR3 has 15 residues. Trimming took 5 bases from V and 8 from J, leaving 19 bases between them. Germline V gene data show CDR1 as MNHNS and CDR2 as SASEGT. This chain's CDR3 is CASSSPTGTLDTIYF. The CDR3 DNA follows: TGTGCCAGCAGTTCACCGACCGGGACTTTGGACACCATATATTTT.

The chain combines TRBV4-1 with TRBJ1-1; D unclear. The V gene's germline CDR1 is MGHRA and CDR2 YSYEKL. V was cut by 4 bases and J by 6 bases, with 15 bases left in between. The CDR3 totals 14 residues. The CDR3 bases are TGCGCCAGCAGCCTAAGTGCGAGGTTCGCTGAAGCTTTCTTT. Translated, it gives CASSLSARFAEAFF.

The V call is TRBV7-9, the J call TRBJ2-5; D gene uncertain. Trimming removed 1 base at V and 4 bases at J, with 16 bases between. Germline values: CDR1 SEHNR, CDR2 FQNEAQ (reference sequence). The CDR3 is 16 residues long. CDR3 residues: CASSLVAGVVLETQYF. The CDR3, as DNA: TGTGCCAGCAGCTTAGTAGCAGGAGTTGTGTTAGAGACCCAGTACTTC.

The chain combines TRBV7-9 with TRBJ2-1, with D possibly TRBD1 on 6 matching bases. The CDR3 has 11 residues. CDR1 SEHNR and CDR2 FQNEAQ come from the germline V gene (reference sequence). Trimming stripped 5 bases from V and 7 bases from J, with 6 bases between. CDR3 in amino acids: CASSQGNEQFF. Written as DNA, the CDR3 is TGTGCCAGCAGCCAGGGGAATGAGCAGTTCTTC.

This clone has a single count. The chain recombines TRBV7-5 with TRBJ2-7; no DNA check was done on the table's D call, TRBD2. TRBV7-5 is noted as a pseudogene. The CDR3 spans 17 residues. CDR3 in DNA: TGTGCCAGAAGCTTAGCGTTTGCGGCGGGAGGGCCAAGGAAGCAGTACTTC. It is translated as CARSLAFAAGGPRKQYF.

This chain joins TRBV28 and TRBJ1-5, with TRBD1 matching over 7 bases. Germline V gene sequence: CDR1 MDHEN, CDR2 SYDVKM. J lost 5 bases, V lost 5 bases, and 12 bases had no gene match. The CDR3 spans 16 residues. DNA of the CDR3: TGTGCCAGCAGTACCACATGGACAGGCACCTATCAGCCCCAGCATTTT. Translating gives CASSTTWTGTYQPQHF. Combining the CDR3 with reference TRBV28 and TRBJ1-5 gives the whole variable domain DVKVTQSSRYLVKRTGEKVFLECVQDMDHENMFWYRQDPGLGLRLIYFSYDVKMKEKGDIPEGYSVSREKKERFSLILESASTNQTSMYLCASSTTWTGTYQPQHFGDGTRLSIL.

This rearrangement joins TRBV30 to TRBJ1-6; D unresolved. The CDR3 has 13 residues. From germline, CDR1 is GTSNPN and CDR2 SVGIG (reference sequence). The ends were cut back, 5 bases at V and 2 bases at J, with 7 bases in the middle. The CDR3 protein is CAWGLPYNSPLHF. For the CDR3, the DNA is TGTGCCTGGGGTCTACCCTATAATTCACCCCTCCACTTT. The full variable domain, rest sourced from reference TRBV30 and TRBJ1-6, is SQTIHQWPATLVQPVGSPLSLECTVEGTSNPNLYWYRQAAGRGLQLLFYSVGIGQISSEVPQNLSASRPQDRQFILSSKKLLLSDSGFYLCAWGLPYNSPLHFGNGTRLTVT.

This clone was seen just once. This chain joins TRBV2 and TRBJ1-1, with D hard to call. The CDR3 is made up of 13 amino acids. Germline loops: CDR1 SNHLY, CDR2 FYNNEI. Trimming left V 4 bases short and J 7 bases short, with 13 bases between. This CDR3 is CASSGGSPVEAFF. For the CDR3, the DNA is TGTGCCAGCAGTGGAGGGTCCCCGGTTGAAGCTTTCTTT.

The rearrangement links TRBV19 to TRBJ2-6; D is uncertain. The CDR3 length is 12 residues. Trimming took off 5 bases at V and 4 bases at J, with 3 bases between the two ends. Germline CDR1 is LNHDA and CDR2 is SQIVND (reference sequence). In DNA form, the CDR3 reads TGTGCCAGTAGTTTCGGGGCCAACGTCCTGACTTTC. This gives the protein CASSFGANVLTF.

The chain couples TRBV7-2 to TRBJ2-7; tentative D call: TRBD1 (6 bases). This CDR3 is 15 amino acids long. V was cut by 1 base and J by 2 bases, with 12 bases left in between. From germline, CDR1 is SGHTA and CDR2 FQGNSA. The CDR3 loop reads CASSLGPTGPYEQYF. DNA of the CDR3: TGTGCCAGCAGCTTAGGACCGACAGGCCCCTACGAGCAGTACTTC.

The chain joins TRBV7-3 to TRBJ2-3, with TRBD2 identical over 16 bases. The trim removed 5 bases at V and 5 bases at J, leaving 13 bases unmatched. Germline lookup yields CDR1 SGHTA and CDR2 FQGTGA. The CDR3 covers 19 residues. DNA of the CDR3: TGTGCCAGCAGCCACACGTCCGGGACTAGCGGGAGGGCCGAAGATACGCAGTATTTT. The encoded protein is CASSHTSGTSGRAEDTQYF.

V is TRBV7-2 and J is TRBJ2-7; weak D call: TRBD2 (6 bases). The CDR3 loop spans 14 amino acids. Per germline, CDR1 SGHTA and CDR2 FQGNSA. V lost 5 bases and J lost 2, with 13 bases in between. The chain's CDR3 is CASSRDLKAYEQYF. The CDR3 DNA sequence: TGTGCCAGCAGCCGGGACTTAAAAGCCTACGAGCAGTACTTC.

This chain links TRBV7-9 with TRBJ2-3; TRBD1 aligns across 8 bases. Germline assignment: CDR1 SEHNR and CDR2 FQNEAQ (reference sequence). The V and J ends lost 5 bases and 4 bases, in that order; junction bases with no gene match: 2. The CDR3 sequence is 13 residues long. The CDR3 protein is CASSADRADTQYF. The CDR3 DNA reads TGTGCCAGCAGCGCGGACAGGGCAGATACGCAGTATTTT.

V gene TRBV27 combines with J gene TRBJ2-2; 9 nucleotides agree with TRBD1. Germline CDR1 reads MNHEY; CDR2 reads SMNVEV (reference sequence). This CDR3 region has 15 residues. The J segment lost 3 bases and the V segment lost 9 bases, leaving 8 bases of the junction unmatched. The CDR3: CASTYRGPYTGELFF. CDR3 nucleotides: TGTGCCAGTACTTACAGGGGGCCGTACACCGGGGAGCTGTTTTTT.

This chain uses TRBV9 with TRBJ2-1; D possibly corresponds to TRBD2 (5 bases). The germline gives CDR1 SGDLS, CDR2 YYNGEE. This CDR3 has 14 residues. Trimming took off 0 bases at V and 7 bases at J, with 11 bases between the two ends. CDR3 nucleotides: TGTGCCAGCAGCGTAGGAGGACCGGGGAATGAGCAGTTCTTC. Its protein product is CASSVGGPGNEQFF.

This chain joins TRBV30 and TRBJ2-3; D might be TRBD1 (5 bases). The CDR3 covers 15 residues. CDR1 is GTSNPN, CDR2 SVGIG, per germline (reference sequence). V was pared by 1 base and J by 2 bases, with 13 bases between. CDR3 nucleotides: TGTGCCTGGAGTGGGACCAGGGCGACCACAGATACGCAGTATTTT. Encoded protein: CAWSGTRATTDTQYF.

The chain uses TRBV6-2 or TRBV6-3 and TRBJ2-7; D remains unclear. V was trimmed by 6 bases and J by 5 bases, leaving 20 bases between them. This CDR3 comprises 15 residues. CDR1 MNHEY and CDR2 SVGEGT come from the germline V gene. The CDR3 loop reads CASSSSARSRNEQYF. The CDR3 DNA reads as TGTGCCAGCAGCTCCAGCGCGCGGTCGAGGAACGAGCAGTACTTC.